This TCR beta chain originates from a study of blood T cell repertoires in COVID-19. Clones were read by immunoSEQ multiplex PCR, and TCRdb kept only the in-frame ones, dropping some. This sample yields 250,000 to 300,000 clones, of which around nine tenths are seen a single time; 2% to 2.5% belongs to the top ten. After removal of 1 base from V and 2 bases from J, the junction contained 9 bases not matched to a gene. This CDR3 comprises 16 residues. Per germline, CDR1 GTSNPN and CDR2 SVGIG (reference sequence). The genes are TRBV30 and TRBJ2-7, with 9 bases aligning to TRBD1. Sequencing input: peripheral blood. The TCR was taken from a man aged 50 to 60 with acute or convalescent COVID-19. CDR3 in DNA: TGTGCCTGGAGTGCCCAAATCGGGACAGGGACCTACGAGCAGTACTTC. It is translated as CAWSAQIGTGTYEQYF.